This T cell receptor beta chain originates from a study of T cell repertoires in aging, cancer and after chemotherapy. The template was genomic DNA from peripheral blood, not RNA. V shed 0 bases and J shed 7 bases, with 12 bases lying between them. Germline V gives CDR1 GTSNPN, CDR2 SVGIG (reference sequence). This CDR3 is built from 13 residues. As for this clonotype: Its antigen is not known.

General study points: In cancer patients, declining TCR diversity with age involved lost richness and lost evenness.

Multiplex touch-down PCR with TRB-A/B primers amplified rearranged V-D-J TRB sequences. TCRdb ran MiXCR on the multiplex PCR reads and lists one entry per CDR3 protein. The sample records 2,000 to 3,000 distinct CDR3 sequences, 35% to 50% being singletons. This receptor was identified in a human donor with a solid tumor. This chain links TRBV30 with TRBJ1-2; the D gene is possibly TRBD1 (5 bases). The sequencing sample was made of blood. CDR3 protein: CAWSVGPQGGYTF. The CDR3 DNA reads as TGTGCCTGGAGTGTCGGTCCCCAGGGTGGCTACACCTTC. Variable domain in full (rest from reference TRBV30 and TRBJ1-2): SQTIHQWPATLVQPVGSPLSLECTVEGTSNPNLYWYRQAAGRGLQLLFYSVGIGQISSEVPQNLSASRPQDRQFILSSKKLLLSDSGFYLCAWSVGPQGGYTFGSGTRLTVV.